These 15 T cell receptor beta chains were all obtained from the same sample, sequenced in a study of beta chain features in type 1 diabetes. All of the isolated RNA was reverse transcribed, so expressed TCRB transcripts were sequenced. Profiling relied on immunoSEQ multiplex PCR, and the TCRdb table lists in-frame clones only, not all of them. The table shows under 900,000 clones, with 17% occurring only once. The source material was naive CD4+ T cells from blood. Source of these receptors: a woman aged 18-29 years in good health.

The rearrangement links TRBV29-1 to TRBJ1-1; maybe TRBD1 (5 bases). The germline V gene has CDR1 SQVTM and CDR2 ANQGSEA. Trimming removed 6 bases from V and 5 bases from J, with 13 bases in between. The CDR3 has 12 amino acids. This chain's CDR3 is CSVSRAGTEAFF. The DNA of the CDR3 is TGCAGCGTGAGCAGGGCGGGAACTGAAGCTTTCTTT.

This clone has just a few counts. This chain connects TRBV6-6 to TRBJ2-1; 8 bases fit TRBD2. The CDR3 consists of 15 residues. The germline CDR1 and CDR2 sequences are MNHNY and SVGAGI (reference sequence). J was trimmed by 4 bases and V by 7 bases; bases with no gene match: 9. The CDR3, as DNA: TGTGCCAGCATAAGGGGACTAGGAAATTACAATGAGCAGTTCTTC. It specifies CASIRGLGNYNEQFF.

The J gene is TRBJ2-7, the V gene TRBV7-9, with D perhaps matching TRBD2 (6 bases). Germline CDR1 reads SEHNR; CDR2 reads FQNEAQ (reference sequence). Trimming removed 3 bases from V and 0 bases from J, with 9 bases in between. This CDR3 comprises 14 residues. The CDR3 sequence is CASSFGAGSYEQYF. Written as DNA, the CDR3 is TGTGCCAGCAGCTTCGGAGCGGGCTCCTACGAGCAGTACTTC.

This clone has a handful of counts. The CDR3 sequence is CASSSFGTSGYNEQFF. CDR3 DNA: TGTGCCAGCAGTTCCTTTGGGACTAGCGGCTACAATGAGCAGTTCTTC. The chain has TRBV6-5 and TRBJ2-1; the match to TRBD2 covers 11 bases. The CDR3 totals 16 residues. V lost 4 bases and J lost 3; bases outside the gene matches: 5. Germline assignment: CDR1 MNHEY and CDR2 SVGAGI.

The rearrangement uses TRBV20-1 and TRBJ1-1; unclear D gene. The CDR3 consists of 11 residues. Trimming removed 7 bases at V and 6 bases at J, with 12 bases between. Germline lookup yields CDR1 DFQATT and CDR2 SNEGSKA (reference sequence). The CDR3 loop reads CSVRGFSEAFF. CDR3 nucleotides: TGCAGTGTCAGAGGGTTCTCTGAAGCTTTCTTT.

This chain connects TRBV28 to TRBJ2-7, with 7 bases that match TRBD2. The CDR3 is 16 amino acids. The germline V gene encodes CDR1 MDHEN and CDR2 SYDVKM. The V and J ends lost 5 bases and 0 bases, in that order; junction bases with no gene match: 10. CDR3 sequence: CASSELSGASSYEQYF. The CDR3, as DNA: TGTGCCAGCAGTGAACTCAGCGGGGCCAGCTCCTACGAGCAGTACTTC.

This clone was observed a handful of times. The chain uses TRBV11-1 and TRBJ1-1; tentatively, D is TRBD1 (5 bases). Trimming left V 7 bases short and J 6 bases short, with 21 bases between. This CDR3 has 15 residues. The germline gives CDR1 SGHAT, CDR2 FQDESV (reference sequence). The CDR3 coding sequence is TGTGCCAGCACGCAAAAAAGGGGTTTGATCGCTGAAGCTTTCTTT. Amino acids: CASTQKRGLIAEAFF.

This clone was detected a few times. The V gene is TRBV7-9, the J gene TRBJ2-7, with D possibly matching TRBD1 (6 bases). Germline V gives CDR1 SEHNR, CDR2 FQNEAQ (reference sequence). Trimming took off 2 bases at V and 6 bases at J, with 14 bases between the two ends. This CDR3 is built from 14 residues. CDR3 loop: CASSLMGATPEQYF. The CDR3 DNA follows: TGTGCCAGCAGCTTAATGGGGGCCACCCCCGAGCAGTACTTC.

The chain is built from TRBV9 and TRBJ2-3, with D possibly matching TRBD2 (5 bases). The V end was cut by 4 bases, the J end by 2 bases, with 11 bases between. Germline CDR1 SGDLS, CDR2 YYNGEE. The CDR3 loop spans 14 amino acids. The CDR3 bases are TGTGCCAGCAGCCGAGGACTTTACACAGATACGCAGTATTTT. The encoded protein is CASSRGLYTDTQYF. The full variable domain, its missing parts supplied by reference TRBV9 and TRBJ2-3, is DSGVTQTPKHLITATGQRVTLRCSPRSGDLSVYWYQQSLDQGLQFLIQYYNGEERAKGNILERFSAQQFPDLHSELNLSSLELGDSALYFCASSRGLYTDTQYFGPGTRLTVL.

This clone was observed a handful of times. This chain joins TRBV15 and TRBJ2-7; no clear D gene. V was shortened by 1 base and J by 0 bases, with 10 bases between the two germline ends. Germline CDR1 is LNHNV and CDR2 is YYDKDF (reference sequence). The CDR3 consists of 15 residues. The DNA for the CDR3 is TGTGCCACCAGCAGAGGACTTGGGGTCTCCTACGAGCAGTACTTC. This encodes CATSRGLGVSYEQYF.

This sequence joins TRBV11-2 and TRBJ2-1, with D perhaps matching TRBD1 (5 bases). The V end lost 5 bases, the J end lost 5 bases, and 7 bases lay between the germline ends. Germline lookup yields CDR1 SGHAT and CDR2 FQNNGV. The CDR3 covers 12 residues. The CDR3 sequence is CASSLTDNEQFF. In DNA form, the CDR3 reads TGTGCCAGCAGCCTGACAGACAATGAGCAGTTCTTC.

The chain carries TRBV29-1 and TRBJ2-2; no firm D call. Trimming cost V 4 bases and J 0 bases, with 6 bases left between them. This CDR3 is 13 amino acids long. Germline CDR1 is SQVTM and CDR2 is ANQGSEA. The CDR3 DNA follows: TGCAGCGTTGCTGGAGCGAACACCGGGGAGCTGTTTTTT. Its protein is CSVAGANTGELFF.

This clone was counted between two and nine times. This chain links TRBV28 with TRBJ2-6; D may be TRBD1 (7 bases). This CDR3 is built from 15 residues. Germline V gene sequence: CDR1 MDHEN, CDR2 SYDVKM. V lost 4 bases to trimming and J lost 4 bases, with 11 bases between them. The CDR3 nucleotides read TGTGCCAGCAGTTCAGGGGGGACAGGGGCCAACGTCCTGACTTTC. Residues: CASSSGGTGANVLTF.

This clone came up a few times. This sequence joins TRBV2 and TRBJ2-5, with D perhaps given as TRBD1 or TRBD2 (6 bases each). This CDR3 comprises 14 residues. Trimming stripped 7 bases from V and 3 bases from J, with 15 bases between. Germline values: CDR1 SNHLY, CDR2 FYNNEI. This CDR3 reads CASKSLGGEETQYF. The CDR3 coding sequence is TGTGCCAGCAAATCACTGGGGGGCGAAGAGACCCAGTACTTC.

The J gene is TRBJ2-7, the V gene TRBV7-2; D is perhaps TRBD2 (5 bases). Germline CDR1 and CDR2: SGHTA and FQGNSA. The V end was cut by 5 bases, the J end by 0 bases, with 14 bases between. The CDR3 extends over 15 amino acids. In DNA form, the CDR3 reads TGTGCCAGCAGCCGTTGGGAGTTATACTCCTACGAGCAGTACTTC. It codes for CASSRWELYSYEQYF.